Following are 18 T cell receptor beta chains from one sample sequenced in a study of CD8 T cells in Susac syndrome. RNA, at about 0.45 to 1 ug, was reverse transcribed with random hexamers. TCRdb fed the immunoSEQ multiplex PCR reads into MiXCR, producing one record per CDR3 protein. The table has 180,000 or so distinct CDR3 sequences, over 90% seen once. Sequences were obtained from CD4+ T cells from PBMCs. The receptors stem from a human donor with multiple sclerosis.

The V and J genes are TRBV12-3 or TRBV12-4 and TRBJ2-2; maybe TRBD1 (6 bases). The CDR3 is 15 residues long. V dropped 7 bases and J dropped 3 bases, with 15 bases sitting between them. The DNA of the CDR3 is TGTGCCAGCACCTTAGGGGGTGCAGACACCGGGGAGCTGTTTTTT. It codes for CASTLGGADTGELFF.

The chain joins TRBV11-2 to TRBJ1-2; maybe TRBD1 (5 bases). CDR1 and CDR2 from the germline V gene are SGHAT and FQNNGV. The CDR3 runs to 13 residues. Deletions cut 5 bases from V and 6 bases from J, with 13 bases between. CDR3 coding DNA: TGTGCCAGCAGCACCCGGGACGCAGATGGCTACACCTTC. Its translation is CASSTRDADGYTF. The whole variable domain, filled in from reference TRBV11-2 and TRBJ1-2, reads EAGVAQSPRYKIIEKRQSVAFWCNPISGHATLYWYQQILGQGPKLLIQFQNNGVVDDSQLPKDRFSAERLKGVDSTLKIQPAKLEDSAVYLCASSTRDADGYTFGSGTRLTVV.

The chain employs TRBV6-6 and TRBJ2-7; possible D gene TRBD1, 5 bases. Germline V gene lookup returns CDR1 MNHNY and CDR2 SVGAGI (reference sequence). V gave up 4 bases and J gave up 3 bases, with 10 bases separating them. The CDR3 has 13 amino acids. Written as DNA, the CDR3 is TGTGCCAGCAGTTTCCCGACAGTCTACGAGCAGTACTTC. Its translation is CASSFPTVYEQYF.

This clonotype showed up just once. The chain uses TRBV27 and TRBJ1-2; the D gene is possibly TRBD1 (5 bases). This CDR3 contains 13 residues. The V gene's germline CDR1 is MNHEY and CDR2 SMNVEV (reference sequence). The germline V and J ends were trimmed by 5 bases and 8 bases, with 15 bases remaining between them. The CDR3 coding sequence is TGTGCCAGCAGTGCGCAGGGTTCCGGCGGCTACACCTTC. Translating gives CASSAQGSGGYTF.

The rearrangement links TRBV12-3 or TRBV12-4 to TRBJ1-5; D remains ambiguous. The V gene lost 4 bases and the J gene lost 5 bases, with 9 bases spanning the gap. CDR3 size: 13 residues. This CDR3 is CASSSLEDQPQHF. CDR3 DNA sequence: TGTGCCAGCAGTTCCCTGGAGGATCAGCCCCAGCATTTT.

The V call is TRBV2, the J call TRBJ1-5, with D perhaps matching TRBD1 (5 bases). The CDR3 has 14 residues. Deletions cut 7 bases from V and 9 bases from J, with 19 bases between. Germline CDR1 and CDR2: SNHLY and FYNNEI. CDR3: CASNREIQGRPQHF. The CDR3 nucleotides are TGTGCCAGCAACCGGGAGATTCAGGGTCGGCCCCAGCATTTT.

The rearrangement joins TRBV11-2 to TRBJ2-4, with D unresolved. Trimming pared 1 base from V and 9 bases from J, leaving 13 bases between. The length of the CDR3 is 14 residues. The germline V gene has CDR1 SGHAT and CDR2 FQNNGV. CDR3: CASSLVVRQAIQYF. The CDR3 nucleotides read TGTGCCAGCAGCTTAGTAGTTAGGCAGGCCATTCAGTACTTC. Variable domain in full (rest from reference TRBV11-2 and TRBJ2-4): EAGVAQSPRYKIIEKRQSVAFWCNPISGHATLYWYQQILGQGPKLLIQFQNNGVVDDSQLPKDRFSAERLKGVDSTLKIQPAKLEDSAVYLCASSLVVRQAIQYFGAGTRLSVL.

The J gene is TRBJ2-1, the V gene TRBV29-1; 7 bases align to TRBD2. V lost 6 bases to trimming and J lost 3 bases; unmatched junction nucleotides: 5. Germline CDR1 and CDR2: SQVTM and ANQGSEA. The CDR3 totals 13 residues. The CDR3 sequence: CSVRRGSYNEQFF. The CDR3 DNA follows: TGCAGCGTCAGGCGCGGGAGCTACAATGAGCAGTTCTTC.

The chain combines TRBV30 with TRBJ2-3; no clear D. Trimming left V 0 bases short and J 6 bases short, with 10 bases between. This CDR3 spans 13 amino acids. Germline V lookup: CDR1 GTSNPN, CDR2 SVGIG (reference sequence). The CDR3: CAWSVLPSDTQYF. The CDR3 DNA reads as TGTGCCTGGAGTGTACTTCCATCGGATACGCAGTATTTT.

The J gene is TRBJ1-2, the V gene TRBV5-4; tentative D call: TRBD1 (5 bases). The V and J ends lost 3 bases and 0 bases respectively, with 9 bases between them. This CDR3 has 14 residues. From germline, CDR1 is SGHNT and CDR2 YYREEE (reference sequence). CDR3 DNA: TGTGCCAGCAGCTCCGGGACCTCTAACTATGGCTACACCTTC. As protein: CASSSGTSNYGYTF.

The V and J genes are TRBV3-1 and TRBJ1-1; D call uncertain. In germline, CDR1 is LGHDT, CDR2 YNNKEL (reference sequence). Deletions cut 7 bases from V and 5 bases from J, with 11 bases between. This CDR3 is 12 amino acids long. CDR3 in amino acids: CASKSLRTEAFF. The CDR3 nucleotides read TGTGCCAGCAAATCCCTCAGGACTGAAGCTTTCTTT.

The V and J genes are TRBV12-3 or TRBV12-4 and TRBJ1-1; D gene unclear. V was pared by 6 bases and J by 9 bases, with 14 bases between. This CDR3 comprises 12 residues. The CDR3 loop reads CASRLGRRKAFF. The CDR3 DNA reads TGTGCCAGCAGGCTAGGGCGCAGGAAAGCTTTCTTT.

As to this clonotype: At one end the junction does not follow the germline gene, possibly because of a read error. This chain's CDR3 is CASSLGGGQTFDEQFF. The CDR3 nucleotides read TGTGCTAGCAGCTTGGGGGGAGGACAGACGTTCGATGAGCAGTTCTTC. The chain has TRBV7-7 and TRBJ2-1; D may match TRBD1 or TRBD2 (6 bases each). CDR3 length: 16 residues. In germline, CDR1 is SSHAT, CDR2 FNYEAQ (reference sequence).

This clonotype was recorded once. V is TRBV3-1 and J is TRBJ2-1; the match to TRBD1 covers 11 bases. Germline V gives CDR1 LGHDT, CDR2 YNNKEL (reference sequence). Trimming cost V 4 bases and J 3 bases; bases outside gene matches: 2. The CDR3 is 15 amino acids. CDR3 loop: CASSPGTGGYNEQFF. CDR3 coding DNA: TGTGCCAGCAGCCCCGGGACAGGGGGCTACAATGAGCAGTTCTTC.

This clonotype was seen a single time. This sequence joins TRBV27 and TRBJ2-2; 7 nucleotides agree with TRBD1. CDR1 MNHEY and CDR2 SMNVEV come from the germline V gene (reference sequence). CDR3 length: 13 residues. Trimming took 4 bases from V and 6 from J; bases not matched to a gene: 2. CDR3 loop: CASSSQGAGELFF. CDR3 nucleotide sequence: TGTGCCAGCAGTTCGCAGGGGGCCGGGGAGCTGTTTTTT.

The gene calls are TRBV12-3 or TRBV12-4 and TRBJ1-3; the D is unclear. This CDR3 is 11 amino acids long. The germline V and J ends were trimmed by 1 base and 9 bases, with 4 bases remaining between them. The CDR3 nucleotides are TGTGCCAGCAGTTTAGTTCGCACCATATATTTT. This sequence encodes CASSLVRTIYF.

The V call is TRBV3-1, the J call TRBJ2-3; TRBD1 is a possible D gene (6 bases). Trimming took 4 bases from V and 3 from J, leaving 11 bases between them. Germline V lookup: CDR1 LGHDT, CDR2 YNNKEL (reference sequence). The CDR3 loop spans 14 amino acids. Here the CDR3 DNA reads TGTGCCAGCAGCCCGTACAGGGCTACAGATACGCAGTATTTT. Translating it yields CASSPYRATDTQYF.

The chain employs TRBV4-2 and TRBJ2-7; 7 bases match TRBD2. The CDR3 loop spans 14 amino acids. Germline CDR1 is LGHNA and CDR2 is YNFKEQ. V shed 0 bases, J shed 9 bases, and the junction held 8 bases outside the gene matches. CDR3 amino acids: CASSQEGMGRAQYF. The DNA for the CDR3 is TGTGCCAGCAGCCAAGAAGGTATGGGGAGGGCGCAGTACTTC.